This T cell receptor beta chain was captured by sequencing in a study of CD8 T cells in Susac syndrome. An input of roughly 0.5 to 1 ug of RNA was subjected to reverse transcription using random hexamers. immunoSEQ multiplex PCR amplified TCR beta CDR3 across 54 Vbeta, 13 Jbeta. One entry per CDR3 protein results from TCRdb running MiXCR on the immunoSEQ multiplex PCR reads. Of 85,000 to 90,000 distinct CDR3 sequences detected, over 85% appear once; the ten largest clones hold roughly 0.32%. Regarding the study as a whole: Regarding the TCR sequencing and HLA analysis, the study admitted that a relatively small number of individuals were involved.

TCR beta was sequenced from blood CD8+ and CD4+ T cells. Turning to this clonotype: Its antigen remains unknown.

Sequencing input: CD8+ T cells from PBMCs. The TCR originated in a human donor in good health.

The CDR3 DNA reads TGTGCCAGCTCACCGGACAGGTTCCCCTACGAGCAGTACTTC. As protein: CASSPDRFPYEQYF. The chain employs TRBV18 and TRBJ2-7; 7 nucleotides align to TRBD1. The J segment lost 2 bases and the V segment lost 3 bases, leaving 4 bases of the junction unmatched. CDR1 is KGHSH and CDR2 is LQKENI in the germline V gene. The CDR3 length is 14 residues.